Here is one TCR beta chain with its context. What it recognizes is unknown. This table comes from immunoSEQ multiplex PCR, and its TCRdb copy is limited to in-frame clones, with some not included. The sample includes under 8,500 clones, approximately 87% seen only once; the top ten take 6.5% to 9%. The sample comes from a study of T cell responses to AZD1222 COVID-19 vaccine. Whole-study results and caveats: There were vaccine-associated CD4 TCRs across spike, dominant at 160-218 and 743-854. Two AZD1222 administrations were followed by greater Spike-specific TCR breadth and depth.

Sequences were derived from peripheral blood, sampled 28 days after the second AZD1222 dose. This clonotype originated in an adult who received the AZD1222 COVID-19 vaccine.

The CDR3: CASSLSQGTDTQYF. The CDR3 region has the DNA TGTGCCAGCAGTTTAAGCCAGGGGACAGATACGCAGTATTTT. The V and J genes are TRBV28 and TRBJ2-3; D may be TRBD1 (6 bases). V dropped 2 bases and J dropped 3 bases, with 9 bases sitting between them. This CDR3 has 14 residues. Per the germline V gene, CDR1 is MDHEN and CDR2 is SYDVKM.